This T cell receptor beta chain was documented in a study of OX40 agonist ivuxolimab in advanced cancers. In the case of this clone: Antigen specificity is unknown.

Germline CDR1 and CDR2: SEHNR and FQNEAQ (reference sequence). Trimming took 6 bases from V and 5 from J, leaving 10 bases between them. This CDR3 is 13 amino acids long. Patients who had autoimmune disease history or got systemic immunosuppression were left out. Only in-frame clones appear in the TCRdb table, and some are missing; sequencing was by immunoSEQ multiplex PCR. The table records roughly 66,000 clones, roughly 80% of them present only once. Overall study findings and caveats: Dosing at 0.1 to 3.0 mg/kg was accompanied by clonal expansion of CD4+ and CD8+ blood T cells by week 6.

The chain has TRBV7-9 and TRBJ1-4, with a tentative D call TRBD1 (5 bases). The sequencing here drew on CD4+ or CD8+ T cells sorted from blood, taken in a trial of the OX40 agonist ivuxolimab. The clonotype was recovered from an adult with an advanced solid tumor such as melanoma, head and neck, liver or kidney cancer. The CDR3 protein is CASSMGPNEKLFF. CDR3 nucleotide sequence: TGTGCCAGCAGTATGGGACCCAATGAAAAACTGTTTTTT.